This T cell receptor beta chain stems from a study of graft-versus-host responses after intestinal transplantation. Findings and caveats of the study: The recipient marrow held GvH clones, and some of them showed up first in ileum or blood.

This CDR3 spans 17 amino acids. CDR1 and CDR2 (germline): SEHNR, FQNEAQ (reference sequence). Trimming at V came to 5 bases and at J to 5 bases, leaving 15 bases not matched to a gene. Using immunoSEQ multiplex PCR, the repertoire was profiled, and TCRdb retains in-frame clones only, with some absent. This sample has tens of thousands of clones, with roughly nine tenths found just once. Comments on this clone: No antigen is known for it.

The receptor comes from a human donor who received an intestinal transplant. The V gene is TRBV7-9, the J gene TRBJ2-1; the match to TRBD2 covers 7 bases. The sample here was unstimulated CD8+ T cells sorted from spleen or lymph node cells, taken before intestinal transplant. CDR3 region: CASSLHVGLENHNEQFF. The CDR3 nucleotides read TGTGCCAGCAGCCTCCACGTCGGACTAGAGAACCACAATGAGCAGTTCTTC.